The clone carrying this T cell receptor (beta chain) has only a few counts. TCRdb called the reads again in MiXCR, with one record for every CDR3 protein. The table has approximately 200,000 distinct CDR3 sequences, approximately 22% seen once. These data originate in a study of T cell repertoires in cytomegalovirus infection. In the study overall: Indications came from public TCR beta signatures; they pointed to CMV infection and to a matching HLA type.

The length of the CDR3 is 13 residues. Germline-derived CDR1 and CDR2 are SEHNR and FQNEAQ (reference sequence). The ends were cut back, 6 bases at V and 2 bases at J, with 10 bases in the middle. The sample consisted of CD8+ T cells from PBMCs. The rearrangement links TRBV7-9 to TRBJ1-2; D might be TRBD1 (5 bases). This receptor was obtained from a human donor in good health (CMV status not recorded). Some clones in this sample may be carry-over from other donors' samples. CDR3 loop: CASSPDTNYGYTF. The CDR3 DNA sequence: TGTGCCAGCAGTCCGGACACGAACTATGGCTACACCTTC. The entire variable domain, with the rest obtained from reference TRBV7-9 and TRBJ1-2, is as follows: DTGVSQNPRHKITKRGQNVTFRCDPISEHNRLYWYRQTLGQGPEFLTYFQNEAQLEKSRLLSDRFSAERPKGSFSTLEIQRTEQGDSAMYLCASSPDTNYGYTFGSGTRLTVV.